Listed here are 20 T cell receptor beta chains from one sample, sequenced in a study of tissue T cells after allogeneic stem cell transplantation. Method: immunoSEQ multiplex PCR; TCRdb's copy keeps in-frame clones and lacks some. This sample has about 5,600 clones, with around 50% found just once. Specified time point: mouse harvest day 7 after allogeneic transplant. Mouse grafts combined 10^7 T-cell-depleted bone marrow cells with 10^6 splenic CD5+ T cells. Sequencing input: gut tissue. The source of these receptors is a female BALB/c mouse given C57BL/6 T cells with graft-versus-host disease after an allogeneic hematopoietic cell transplant.

On this clone itself: The gene names given are mouse names. The sequence runs out 1 residue before the end of the CDR3; the remainder is reconstructed from the germline J gene. V gene TRBV13-2 combines with J gene TRBJ2-3; 11 positions agree with TRBD2. Trimming took 3 bases from V and 2 from J; bases not matched to a gene: 5. CDR1 NNHNN and CDR2 SYGAGS come from the germline V gene (reference sequence). This CDR3 contains 16 residues. CDR3 bases read: TGTGCCAGCGGTGCCCACTGGGGGGGCGATGCAGAAACGCTGTAT. Protein: CASGAHWGGDAETLY. The full CDR3 sequence reads CASGAHWGGDAETLYF.

This clone was counted a few times. Genes and germline are mouse. The DNA ends 1 residue before the CDR3 does, and the rest of the CDR3 is filled in from the germline J gene. The gene calls are TRBV29 and TRBJ2-7; D gene unclear. Trimming pared 4 bases from V and 6 bases from J, leaving 7 bases between. This CDR3 is built from 11 residues. Germline V gene sequence: CDR1 MSHET, CDR2 SYDVDS. CDR3: CASSSGFEQYF. CDR3 DNA, as far as it was read: TGTGCTAGCAGTTCAGGATTTGAACAGTAC. Looking up the rest from reference TRBV29 and TRBJ2-7 gives the full variable domain: DMKVTQMPRYLIKRMGENVLLECGQDMSHETMYWYRQDPGLGLQLIYISYDVDSNSEGDIPKGYRVSRKKREHFSLILDSAKTNQTSVYFCASSSGFEQYFGPGTRLTVL.

This clone appeared a few times. Any gene name here is a mouse gene name. The CDR3 end lies 1 residue beyond the end of the read and is filled in from the germline J gene. The rearrangement uses TRBV26 and TRBJ2-7; 8 bases are a match to TRBD2. Germline V CDR1 and CDR2: KGHPV, FQNQEV (reference sequence). Trimming at V came to 0 bases and at J to 7 bases, leaving 2 bases not matched to a gene. This CDR3 is 13 amino acids long. CDR3 bases read: TGTGCCAGCAGTCTGTCGGTGGGGGGGGAACAGTAC. Translated, it gives CASSLSVGGEQY. The whole CDR3 region reads CASSLSVGGEQYF.

Worth noting for this clone: Genes here carry mouse names. The read ends 1 residue shy of where the CDR3 ends; the end is completed using the germline J gene. The chain couples TRBV26 to TRBJ1-1, with D possibly matching TRBD1 (6 bases). The CDR3 runs to 13 residues. The germline CDR1 and CDR2 sequences are KGHPV and FQNQEV (reference sequence). The V end was cut by 3 bases, the J end by 1 base, with 6 bases between. The part of the CDR3 DNA that was read is TGTGCCAGCAGTCTACAGGGGAACACAGAAGTCTTC. It translates to CASSLQGNTEVF. The CDR3 in its entirety is CASSLQGNTEVFF.

In its sample, this clone was seen once. The gene names given are mouse names. Read coverage stops 1 residue before the CDR3 terminus; the germline J gene supplies the remainder. V is TRBV26 and J is TRBJ1-1; a possible D gene is TRBD1 (5 bases). Trimming cost V 2 bases and J 2 bases, with 6 bases left between them. Per the germline V gene, CDR1 is KGHPV and CDR2 is FQNQEV (reference sequence). The CDR3 has 13 amino acids. CDR3 loop: CASSLGHNTEVFF. CDR3 DNA (partial): TGTGCCAGCAGTCTGGGACATAACACAGAAGTCTTC.

For this clone: Gene names and germline refer to mouse. The CDR3 end is not reached by the read, which stops 1 residue before it; the germline J gene fills it in. The chain employs TRBV13-1 and TRBJ2-7, with 8 bases that match TRBD2. V dropped 0 bases and J dropped 0; count of bases not matched to a gene: 2. Germline values: CDR1 NSHNY, CDR2 SYGAGN. This CDR3 contains 15 residues. The covered CDR3 bases are TGTGCCAGCAGTGATGAGGGGGGGCGCTCCTATGAACAGTAC. Amino acids: CASSDEGGRSYEQY. The CDR3 as a whole reads CASSDEGGRSYEQYF.

This clone was counted a single time. Gene names are the mouse ones. From the germline J gene comes the end of the CDR3, since the read stops 1 residue before it. V usage is TRBV26 and J usage is TRBJ2-1; TRBD1 aligns across 9 bases. The germline V gene encodes CDR1 KGHPV and CDR2 FQNQEV (reference sequence). CDR3 size: 15 residues. Trimming cost V 2 bases and J 6 bases; bases outside gene matches: 5. The CDR3 protein is CASSLNTGGRAEQFF. The part of the CDR3 DNA that was read is TGTGCCAGCAGTCTGAACACAGGGGGCCGTGCTGAGCAGTTC.

As concerns this clone: All gene names here are mouse names. The CDR3 end lies 1 residue beyond the end of the read and is filled in from the germline J gene. The sample carries other DNA sequences with the same CDR3. The genes are TRBV26 and TRBJ1-1, with D hard to call. The length of the CDR3 is 13 residues. V was cut by 6 bases and J by 0 bases, with 8 bases left in between. Germline CDR1 KGHPV, CDR2 FQNQEV (reference sequence). CDR3 DNA, as far as it was read: TGTGCCAGCAGCCCCGGACAGAACACAGAAGTCTTC. It specifies CASSPGQNTEVF. The CDR3 in full is CASSPGQNTEVFF.

Worth noting for this clone: A read error may produce the germline difference seen at one junction end. Mouse gene names and germline throughout. The read comes to an end 1 residue before the CDR3 does, leaving the germline J gene to fill in the end. This sequence joins TRBV13-3 and TRBJ2-1, with D tentatively TRBD1 or TRBD2 (5 bases each). Germline loops: CDR1 NNHDY, CDR2 SYVADS. This CDR3 comprises 15 residues. CDR3 bases read: TGTGCCAGCGGTGAGGGGACCAATAACTATGCTGAGCAGTTC. Protein: CASGEGTNNYAEQF. The CDR3 in its entirety is CASGEGTNNYAEQFF.

This clone has only a few counts. Mouse gene names and germline throughout. The CDR3 is cut off 1 residue early in the read; its end comes from the germline J gene. V usage is TRBV5 and J usage is TRBJ1-4, with 8 bases matching TRBD1. The germline gives CDR1 LGHNA, CDR2 YNLKQL (reference sequence). The CDR3 runs to 15 residues. After removal of 0 bases from V and 5 bases from J, the junction contained 2 bases not matched to a gene. CDR3 loop: CASSQDTGGNERLFF. CDR3 bases read: TGTGCCAGCAGCCAAGATACAGGGGGAAACGAAAGATTATTT.

Note on this clone: The gene names here belong to mouse. The read gets to within 1 residue of the CDR3 end, and the germline J gene fills in the rest. The V call is TRBV24, the J call TRBJ2-3; tentatively, D is TRBD1 (5 bases). Germline assignment: CDR1 KGHTA and CDR2 FRNEEI. The CDR3 is 12 amino acids. Trimming pared 6 bases from V and 4 bases from J, leaving 8 bases between. The part of the CDR3 DNA that was read is TGTGCCAGCAGGCGGACAACAGAAACGCTGTAT. Its translation is CASRRTTETLY. In full, the CDR3 is CASRRTTETLYF.

Regarding this clone: Gene and germline names: mouse. The CDR3 goes on 1 residue after the read ends, and that part is filled in from the germline J gene. The chain has TRBV1 and TRBJ2-5, with a weak D call TRBD2 (6 bases). The CDR3 extends over 16 amino acids. Germline V gives CDR1 NSQYPW, CDR2 LRSPGD (reference sequence). V shed 0 bases and J shed 0 bases, with 10 bases lying between them. The CDR3 here is CTCSAEGGLNQDTQYF. CDR3 DNA (partial): TGCACCTGCAGTGCAGAGGGGGGTCTTAACCAAGACACCCAGTAC.

About this clone itself: Gene and germline names: mouse. The read terminates 1 residue ahead of where the CDR3 ends, so the germline J gene completes it. The gene calls are TRBV13-2 and TRBJ2-1; D uncertain. This CDR3 is 14 amino acids long. The ends were cut back, 3 bases at V and 4 bases at J, with 11 bases in the middle. CDR1 and CDR2 from the germline V gene are NNHNN and SYGAGS (reference sequence). The CDR3 loop is CASGGRVVYAEQFF. Incomplete CDR3 DNA: TGTGCCAGCGGTGGCCGGGTCGTGTATGCTGAGCAGTTC.

Concerning this clone itself: These gene names are mouse names. The read halts 1 residue ahead of the CDR3 end, with the missing end drawn from the germline J gene. V usage is TRBV5 and J usage is TRBJ2-5; TRBD2 might be the D (6 bases). Germline values: CDR1 LGHNA, CDR2 YNLKQL (reference sequence). V shed 5 bases and J shed 2 bases, with 11 bases lying between them. The CDR3 is 14 residues long. The part of the CDR3 DNA that was read is TGTGCCAGCAGCACCTGGGGAATCCAAGACACCCAGTAC. It encodes CASSTWGIQDTQY. In full, the CDR3 reads CASSTWGIQDTQYF.

Worth noting for this clone: Genes here carry mouse names. The read ends 1 residue shy of where the CDR3 ends; the end is completed using the germline J gene. The gene calls are TRBV26 and TRBJ2-3; no firm D call. V was shortened by 2 bases and J by 0 bases, with 9 bases between the two germline ends. The CDR3 sequence is 15 residues long. Looked up from germline, CDR1 is KGHPV and CDR2 is FQNQEV (reference sequence). The sequenced part of the CDR3 DNA is TGTGCCAGCAGTCTGCGCATCTCTAGTGCAGAAACGCTGTAT. Its protein product is CASSLRISSAETLY. The full CDR3 is CASSLRISSAETLYF.

A remark on this clone: The listed genes are named as in mouse. The CDR3 end lies 1 residue beyond the end of the read and is filled in from the germline J gene. V usage is TRBV12-2 and J usage is TRBJ2-5; D remains ambiguous. Trimming took 0 bases from V and 0 from J, leaving 6 bases between them. The CDR3 length is 14 residues. The germline V gene encodes CDR1 SGHLS and CDR2 HYDKME. The CDR3 DNA, read in part, is TGTGCCAGCTCTCTCTCAATTAACCAAGACACCCAGTAC. It encodes CASSLSINQDTQY. The whole CDR3 sequence is CASSLSINQDTQYF.

To note about this clone: Any gene name here is a mouse gene name. Sequencing ends 1 residue short of the CDR3 end; the germline J gene provides the rest. In the same sample, other DNA sequences code for this CDR3. This rearrangement joins TRBV26 to TRBJ2-7; weak D call: TRBD1 (6 bases). V lost 4 bases, J lost 0 bases, and 10 bases lay in between. Germline lookup yields CDR1 KGHPV and CDR2 FQNQEV (reference sequence). The CDR3 length is 14 residues. The CDR3 bases that were read are TGTGCCAGCAGTCCGGGACAAAGCTCCTATGAACAGTAC. Protein product: CASSPGQSSYEQY. The CDR3 as a whole reads CASSPGQSSYEQYF.

Details on this clone: Mouse names are used for the genes. The read terminates 1 residue before the CDR3 end, so the remaining end is supplied by the germline J gene. The chain joins TRBV26 to TRBJ1-5; D ambiguous. Trimming took 6 bases from V and 0 from J, leaving 6 bases between them. The CDR3 loop spans 13 amino acids. Germline V gene sequence: CDR1 KGHPV, CDR2 FQNQEV (reference sequence). The DNA read from the CDR3 is TGTGCCAGCAGCCAGGATAACAACCAGGCTCCGCTT. Translating it yields CASSQDNNQAPL. The entire CDR3 sequence reads CASSQDNNQAPLF.

This clone occurred a few times. Mouse gene names apply. The sequence runs out 1 residue before the end of the CDR3; the remainder is reconstructed from the germline J gene. The genes are TRBV26 and TRBJ1-4, with a weak D call TRBD1 (6 bases). Trimming cost V 3 bases and J 0 bases, with 8 bases left between them. CDR3 size: 15 residues. Germline values: CDR1 KGHPV, CDR2 FQNQEV (reference sequence). The part of the CDR3 DNA that was read is TGTGCCAGCAGTCTCGCAGGGGTTTCCAACGAAAGATTATTT. This gives the protein CASSLAGVSNERLF. The full CDR3 sequence reads CASSLAGVSNERLFF.

Notes on this clone: These gene names are mouse names. The read gets to within 1 residue of the CDR3 end, and the germline J gene fills in the rest. The chain couples TRBV26 to TRBJ2-7, with D possibly being TRBD1 or TRBD2 (5 bases each). From germline, CDR1 is KGHPV and CDR2 FQNQEV (reference sequence). CDR3 size: 14 residues. Trimming shortened V by 2 bases and J by 0 bases, and 8 bases separated the two germline ends. The CDR3 spells CASSLRGSSYEQYF. The part of the CDR3 DNA that was read is TGTGCCAGCAGTCTGCGGGGGAGCTCCTATGAACAGTAC.